This record looks at one T cell receptor beta chain sequence and its context. The repertoire was sequenced with immunoSEQ multiplex PCR; TCRdb's copy has only in-frame clones and lacks some. This table has fewer than 85,000 clones, over 75% appearing once. The data belong to a study of OX40 agonist ivuxolimab in advanced cancers. Between the trimmed V and J ends, which lost 5 bases and 0 bases, there was a span of 14 bases. This CDR3 is built from 15 residues. The V gene's germline CDR1 is SGHVS and CDR2 FQNEAQ. This specimen was CD4+ or CD8+ T cells sorted from blood, taken in a trial of the OX40 agonist ivuxolimab. This TCR was recovered from an adult with an advanced solid tumor such as melanoma, head and neck, liver or kidney cancer. J is TRBJ2-7 and V is TRBV7-8; D may be TRBD1 or TRBD2 (7 bases each). The CDR3 DNA is TGTGCCAGCAGCCCAGCGGGACAGAGCTCCTACGAGCAGTACTTC. It specifies CASSPAGQSSYEQYF.